Presented here are 4 T cell receptor beta chains from one specimen sequenced in a study of cytomegalovirus exposure and HLA in healthy donors. Primers included in the PCR were 60 Vbeta and 13 Jbeta primers. Using immunoSEQ multiplex PCR, the repertoire was profiled, and TCRdb retains in-frame clones only, with some absent. The data show about 160,000 clones, 75% to 90% seen once. Sequencing was done on a sample of PBMCs. The receptors derive from a human donor in good health.

In nucleotides, the CDR3 is TGTGCCAGCTCATACGGACAGACCTACGAGCAGTACTTC. Residues: CASSYGQTYEQYF. The V and J genes are TRBV18 and TRBJ2-7; weak D call: TRBD1 (6 bases). The CDR3 consists of 13 residues. The germline gives CDR1 KGHSH, CDR2 LQKENI. V was pared by 5 bases and J by 2 bases, with 10 bases between.

The chain links TRBV27 to TRBJ1-2; 7 bases map to TRBD1. Germline CDR1 and CDR2: MNHEY and SMNVEV (reference sequence). V lost 6 bases and J lost 2; bases outside the gene matches: 3. This CDR3 is built from 13 residues. Written as DNA, the CDR3 is TGTGCCAGCAGAACACAGGGGAACTATGGCTACACCTTC. Translating gives CASRTQGNYGYTF.

The chain joins TRBV13 to TRBJ2-7; the D is unclear. The CDR3 totals 13 residues. CDR1 PRHDT and CDR2 FYEKMQ come from the germline V gene (reference sequence). The V end lost 2 bases, the J end lost 1 base, and 6 bases lay between the germline ends. As DNA, the CDR3 is TGTGCCAGCAGCTTATACGGTTCCTACGAGCAGTACTTC. This sequence encodes CASSLYGSYEQYF.

This CDR3 reads CATSRDQGNNEKLFF. The CDR3 coding sequence is TGTGCCACCAGCAGAGATCAGGGGAATAATGAAAAACTGTTTTTT. The chain has TRBV15 and TRBJ1-4; possibly TRBD1 for D (6 bases). This CDR3 contains 15 residues. Looked up from germline, CDR1 is LNHNV and CDR2 is YYDKDF (reference sequence). With 0 bases removed from V and 4 bases from J, the gap between germline ends came to 9 bases.